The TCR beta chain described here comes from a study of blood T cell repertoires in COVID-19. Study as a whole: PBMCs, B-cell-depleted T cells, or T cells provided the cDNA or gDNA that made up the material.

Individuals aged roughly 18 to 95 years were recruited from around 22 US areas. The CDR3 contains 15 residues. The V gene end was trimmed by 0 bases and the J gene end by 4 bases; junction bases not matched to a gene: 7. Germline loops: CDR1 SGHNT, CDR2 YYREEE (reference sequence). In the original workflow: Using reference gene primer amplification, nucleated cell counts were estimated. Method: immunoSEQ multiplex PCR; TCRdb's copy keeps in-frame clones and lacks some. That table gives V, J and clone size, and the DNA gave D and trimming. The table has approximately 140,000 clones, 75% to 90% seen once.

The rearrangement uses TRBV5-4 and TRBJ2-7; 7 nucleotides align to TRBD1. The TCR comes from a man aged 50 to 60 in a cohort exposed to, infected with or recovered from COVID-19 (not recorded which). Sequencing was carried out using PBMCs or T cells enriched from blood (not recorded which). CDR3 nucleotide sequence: TGTGCCAGCAGCTTGGCAGGGGGAAAAGGGTACGAGCAGTACTTC. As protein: CASSLAGGKGYEQYF. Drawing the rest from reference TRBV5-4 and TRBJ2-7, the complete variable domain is ETGVTQSPTHLIKTRGQQVTLRCSSQSGHNTVSWYQQALGQGPQFIFQYYREEENGRGNFPPRFSGLQFPNYSSELNVNALELDDSALYLCASSLAGGKGYEQYFGPGTRLTVT.